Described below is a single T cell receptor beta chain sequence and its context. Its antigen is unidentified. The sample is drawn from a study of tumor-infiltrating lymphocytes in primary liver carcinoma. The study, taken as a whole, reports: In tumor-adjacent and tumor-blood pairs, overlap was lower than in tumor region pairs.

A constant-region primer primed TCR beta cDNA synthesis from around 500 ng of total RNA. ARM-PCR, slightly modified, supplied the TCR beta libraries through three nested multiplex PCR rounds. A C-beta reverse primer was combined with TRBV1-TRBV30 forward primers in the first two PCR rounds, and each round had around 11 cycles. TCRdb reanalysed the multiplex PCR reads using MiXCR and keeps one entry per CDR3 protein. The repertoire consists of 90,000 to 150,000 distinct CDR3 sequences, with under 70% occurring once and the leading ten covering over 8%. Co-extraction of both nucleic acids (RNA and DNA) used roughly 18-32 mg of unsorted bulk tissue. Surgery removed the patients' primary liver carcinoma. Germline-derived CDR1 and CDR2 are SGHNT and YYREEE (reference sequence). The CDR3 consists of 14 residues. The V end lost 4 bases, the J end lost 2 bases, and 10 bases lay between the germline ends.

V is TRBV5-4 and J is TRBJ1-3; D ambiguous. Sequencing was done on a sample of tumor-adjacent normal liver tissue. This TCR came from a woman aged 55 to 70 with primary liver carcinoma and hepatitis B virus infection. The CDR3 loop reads CASSRTEPGNTIYF. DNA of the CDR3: TGTGCCAGCAGCCGGACTGAGCCTGGAAACACCATATATTTT.